This TCR beta chain appears in the sequencing data of a study of cytomegalovirus exposure and HLA in healthy donors listed by TCRdb under 2017. For the study in its entirety: In an earlier analysis of roughly 590 of the donors, 276 Gb of sequence data and 95 million to 130 million unique TCR beta sequences from 150 million to 200 million T cells were reported. An early release covering more than 500 HLA-typed donors comprised 250 to 350 gigabases of sequencing data and tens of millions of unique TCR sequences. Among the approximately 430 genotyped donors, around 81% belonged to the genetic ancestry cluster associated with self-reported Caucasian donors. The aim of the study was to test whether cataloging public T cell receptors could identify signatures of past pathogen exposure. The study profiled the T cell repertoires of fewer than 850 subjects by immunosequencing and related them to cytomegalovirus serostatus. Along with the approximately 700-subject first cohort, a separate validation cohort of around 120 different subjects was used. The study combined high-throughput TCR immunosequencing, statistical association of individual TCRs with disease status, and machine learning to predict cytomegalovirus infection status. A later analysis re-analyzed previously published TCR beta repertoires from 660 or so donors and added high-resolution HLA genotyping to study TCR occurrence patterns. The later analysis used no new phenotypic data to find candidate immune exposures, relying instead on TCR beta sequences and their occurrence across donors. An earlier analysis of 587 of the donors applied high-throughput TCR beta sequencing to assess whether each TCR beta V gene segment acted as functional or pseudogenic. Alongside the repertoire data, information on donor age, sex, ethnicity and CMV serostatus was compiled. In a later genetic analysis, genome-wide SNP genotypes for about 55% of the roughly 670 donors were used, and that subset was treated as a discovery cohort. Every discovery cohort repertoire had been produced on one sequencing platform. HLA typing included class I and class II loci at four-digit resolution. Typing coverage differed by locus: A, B, C, DRB1 and DQB1 were typed in roughly 620-640 donors, DQA1 in roughly 510, DPA1 in some 610, and DPB1 in roughly 470. About five DR-DQ haplotypes were treated as single units for association and clustering because of strong linkage in the cohort. On average, over 200,000 unique TCR beta nucleotide sequences were sequenced per donor among 398 genotyped donors of the cohort, with around 19% of those sequences being non-productive.

Overall results and qualifications from the work: A few of the identified cytomegalovirus-associated TCR beta chains were confirmed in vitro to be specific for cytomegalovirus antigens. When HLA alleles, especially DR and DQ, strongly co-occurred, TCR associations were difficult to assign to individual alleles. Correlated functional status among segregating V segments might be attributable to linkage disequilibrium, but an unknown experimental factor could not be ruled out. The study gave a list of over 150 TCR beta chains associated with cytomegalovirus. In a later genetic analysis, a missense DCLRE1C variant was associated with V-gene and J-gene trimming of TCR beta chains, and the association was replicated in an independent cohort. Roughly uniform sequencing depth across donors was assumed in presence/absence analyses, although this assumption may not hold. It was suggested by the authors that the approach could potentially be generalized to other disease states and immunological phenotypes. In an earlier analysis of several hundred of the donors, most TCR beta V segments were observed in productive rearrangements about 87% or about 30% of the time, broadly matching IMGT annotations. A further reported finding was that TCR beta sequences accurately predicted the HLA-A and HLA-B alleles for most subjects in the first cohort. Because some donors lacked HLA typing at each locus, the association tests relied only on the typed subset. A cluster of highly shared sequence variants was judged likely to be a technical artifact of the sequencing pipeline. According to a later analysis, TCR association rates differed among HLA loci, with DRB1 alleles showing the most associated TCRs and HLA-C alleles showing the fewest. The cohort was sequenced for TCR beta chains only, and without alpha or paired-chain data the features that could be detected were limited. Because counts were too low, around 17 rarely observed V segments, including chromosome 9 orphons, were left out of the earlier analysis of about 500 of the donors. At a false discovery rate of 0.05, a later analysis linked about 17,000 TCR beta sequences to specific HLA alleles. For the cohort, immune exposure information was limited to CMV serostatus. Most TCR sequences were observed very rarely across donors, whereas some public TCRs were present in many individuals. A later analysis reported that several top co-occurrence clusters appeared linked to parvovirus B19, influenza, CMV and Epstein-Barr virus. In a later genetic analysis, fewer N-insertions in productive TCRs were reported among donors in an Asian-associated ancestry cluster than the roughly 640-donor mean. Because the 87-base-pair reads could not distinguish some IMGT-functional V segments, including TRBV6-2 and TRBV6-3, those segments were excluded. In a later analysis, HLA-associated TCR beta chains showed more clonal expansion and lower generation probabilities than non-associated chains that were equally common. The classifier was reported to diagnose cytomegalovirus status with high specificity and sensitivity in both the original cohort and the validation cohort. According to a later analysis, most CMV-associated TCR beta chains appeared to be HLA-restricted, and the HLA associations seemed to be driven largely by CMV exposure.

Libraries were prepared through the immunoSEQ multiplex PCR assay. A mixture of 60 forward primers for TCR Vbeta segments and 13 reverse primers for TCR Jbeta segments was used in the multiplex PCR. A multiplex PCR assay on genomic DNA amplified the CDR3 region of rearranged TCR beta genes. The amplified TCR beta libraries were sequenced on the Illumina HiSeq System as 87-base-pair reads. On the study's bioinformatics: A later analysis counted about 80 million unique TCR beta chains across the 666 repertoires, and some 11 million of these chains were shared by at least two donors. To remove PCR and sequencing errors, raw reads were error-corrected and collapsed into unique sequences using a nearest-neighbor algorithm that merged closely related sequences. CDR3 sequences were aligned to IMGT reference sequences to assign V, D and J gene segments. For a sequence to be retained, a match of at least six nucleotides to both a V gene segment and a J gene segment was required. Rearrangements were called productive when the CDR3 lacked stop codons and stayed in frame with V and J; all others were non-productive. Following IMGT convention, CDR3 was defined as the stretch from the second conserved V-encoded cysteine to the conserved J-encoded phenylalanine. Sequences without an unambiguous match to a single V gene segment were excluded from the earlier analysis of about 600 of the donors. An earlier analysis of 500 to 600 of the donors classified V segments as functional when productive rearrangements were above 56.7% and as segregating when the standard deviation between donors was above 5%. A statistical classification framework was built for diagnosing cytomegalovirus status from the catalog of TCR beta chain sequences. In a later analysis, V and J genes were assigned by comparing TCR nucleotide sequences against IMGT/GENE-DB human TR gene sequences. In a later analysis, CDR3 sequences and most-parsimonious VDJ recombination scenarios were assigned using the TCRdist pipeline. In a later analysis, every TCR beta chain was defined by the combination of its CDR3 amino acid sequence and its V-gene family, and reads without a unique V-gene family were dropped. To address suspected cross-contamination and a sequencing artifact, a later analysis removed over 500 highly shared, low-generation-probability nucleotide sequences. In a later analysis, a clonal expansion index for each public chain was calculated from normalized within-repertoire ranks of inferred template counts. A later analysis computed generation probabilities with a VDJ recombination model fitted to out-of-frame rearrangements, and checked the results against IGoR. In a later analysis, hypergeometric tests were used to score TCR-TCR, TCR-HLA and TCR-CMV co-occurrence, with a repertoire-size bias correction applied to TCR pairs. In a later analysis, false discovery rates were estimated by permuting HLA or CMV assignments 20 times. In a later analysis, co-occurring TCRs were grouped using DBSCAN, and TCRdist sequence similarity was added for clustering within HLA-allele-positive subsets. Co-occurrence clustering excluded repertoires with fewer than 30,000 or more than 120,000 public chains, plus five with anomalous nucleotide sharing. This immuneACCESS table, as held by TCRdb, lists in-frame sequences with V and J called but not all clones. Of the missing ones, under half trace to an unresolved V gene in checked studies; the others have no known cause. That table supplies the V and J calls and clone size; D and trimming were determined from the DNA. Recorded for this sample are about 280,000 clones; approximately 90% of them occurred a single time. Of the sample, approximately 2.4% falls within the top ten clones.

Remarks on this clone: Its antigen has not been determined. Per-nucleotide qualities are absent, and no much larger clonotype sits a single base away.

The cohort consisted of 600 to 700 healthy bone marrow donors. At the time of sampling, all cohort members were nominally healthy, though unrecorded immune exposures were likely present. The donor tested CMV seronegative, placing the donor among the 300 to 400 seronegative members of the cohort. Every donor gave a peripheral blood sample, and the peripheral blood mononuclear cells from that sample were used for TCR beta sequencing. Genomic DNA extraction from the blood cell samples was performed with the Qiagen DNeasy Blood Extraction Kit. CDR1 and CDR2, per the germline V gene (reference sequence), are SSHAT and FNYEAQ. The CDR3 sequence holds 15 residues, the cysteine and phenylalanine included. The retained sequence is limited to the CDR3, 45 bases, with the frame set at the first base. The germline ends are 8 bases apart after V is trimmed by 2 bases and J by 1 base.

The sample taken for sequencing was PBMCs. The TCR sequence derives from a young woman in good health and CMV-seronegative. The V and J genes are TRBV7-7 and TRBJ2-2; the D gene is unclear. The CDR3 here reads CASSLSLVNTGELFF. In nucleotides, the sequence is TGTGCCAGCAGCTTAAGTCTAGTGAACACCGGGGAGCTGTTTTTT. Full variable domain (CDR3 extended with the reference TRBV7-7 and TRBJ2-2 proteins): GAGVSQSPRYKVTKRGQDVTLRCDPISSHATLYWYQQALGQGPEFLTYFNYEAQPDKSGLPSDRFSAERPEGSISTLTIQRTEQRDSAMYRCASSLSLVNTGELFFGEGSRLTVL.